The following is a TCR beta chain sequence with its context. Germline V lookup: CDR1 SGHRS, CDR2 YFSETQ. Losses at the gene ends were 4 bases for V and 3 bases for J; bases not matched to a gene: 5. CDR3 size: 15 residues. The data stem from a study of blood T cell repertoires in COVID-19. Study in general: There were acute and convalescent COVID-19 samples, and they came from the United States, Italy and Spain. The cDNA or gDNA used as material had been derived from T cells, B-cell-depleted T cells, or PBMCs.

Profiling relied on immunoSEQ multiplex PCR, and the TCRdb table lists in-frame clones only, not all of them. The sample lists more than 80,000 clones; around 91% were seen once. The origin of this receptor is a man aged 18 to 29 with COVID-19, enrolled during active disease. The V and J genes are TRBV5-1 and TRBJ1-1, with 11 bases matching TRBD1. What was sequenced was peripheral blood. The chain's CDR3 is CASSLDRGLDTEAFF. The DNA for the CDR3 is TGCGCCAGCAGCCTGGACAGGGGGCTCGACACTGAAGCTTTCTTT.